The clone carrying this T cell receptor (beta chain) was seen a few times. The data were taken from a study of shared clonotypes between healthy human individuals. Background on the study: Each donor contributed plates that comprised three CD4 naive, three CD4 memory, two CD8 naive and one CD8 memory.

Profiled with immunoSEQ multiplex PCR; TCRdb holds only in-frame clones, not every one. This table holds roughly 2.2 million clones, about nine tenths found once. With 10 bases removed from V and 4 bases from J, the gap between germline ends came to 11 bases. The CDR3 has 12 amino acids. The V gene's germline CDR1 is SNHLY and CDR2 FYNNEI. CD45RA+ naive and CD45RA-negative memory subsets were separated from CD4+ cells. This clonotype was sampled from a man aged 18 to 30 in good health. Some clones in this sample may be carry-over from other donors' samples. This chain uses TRBV2 with TRBJ1-5; D perhaps matches TRBD1 (5 bases). Sequencing was performed on naive CD4+ T cells from PBMCs. Specified subset: CD45RA+ positively selected. The CDR3 here is CATGPENQPQHF. The CDR3 region has the DNA TGTGCCACGGGACCGGAGAATCAGCCCCAGCATTTT.